This T cell receptor beta chain derives from a study of OX40 agonist ivuxolimab in advanced cancers. Assay used: immunoSEQ multiplex PCR; TCRdb lists only in-frame clones, some missing. The sample contains fewer than 60,000 clones, 60% to 80% of which appear only once. Autoimmune disease history or systemic immunosuppression meant exclusion. Germline assignment: CDR1 LNHDA and CDR2 SQIVND (reference sequence). The junction had 6 bases not matched to a gene; V was cut back by 1 base and J by 6 bases. The CDR3 is 15 amino acids. In its sample, this clone was seen a few times. The TCR originated in an adult with an advanced solid tumor such as melanoma, head and neck, liver or kidney cancer. The rearrangement uses TRBV19 and TRBJ1-5; 7 nucleotides align to TRBD1. This specimen consisted of CD4+ or CD8+ T cells sorted from blood, obtained in a trial of the OX40 agonist ivuxolimab. The CDR3 here is CASSIVTGNTQPQHF. As DNA, the CDR3 is TGTGCCAGTAGTATAGTGACAGGGAACACTCAGCCCCAGCATTTT.